This paragraph covers one TCR beta chain sequence. Its antigen is unidentified. The entry originates in a study of T-cell reconstitution after alpha-beta-depleted transplantation in children. The CDR3 is 13 amino acids. With 6 bases removed from V and 9 bases from J, the gap between germline ends came to 20 bases. Germline V lookup: CDR1 SQVTM, CDR2 ANQGSEA. Study results and caveats: At day 60, the high TCRbeta diversity found in some patients originated from recipient T cells and thymic progenitors that had survived. T-cell numbers and diversity one year post-transplant derived largely from freshly generated T cells.

Unique molecular identifiers featured in how the TCRbeta library was prepared. One entry per CDR3 protein results from TCRdb running MiXCR on the PCR reads. Counted here are about 420,000 distinct CDR3 sequences, around 15% occurring once; the ten biggest clones make up under 30%. The receptor's source is a boy under three years old who had a stem cell transplant for Wiskott-Aldrich syndrome, so the T cells may come from the graft donor. Sequences were derived from PBMCs, mostly from graft donor cells, sampled 360 days after TCRalphabeta/CD19-depleted stem cell transplant. V and J are TRBV29-1 and TRBJ2-5; D not resolved. The CDR3 DNA reads as TGCAGCGTGATAAGCTCCCTTAACCTTCCCCAGTACTTC. Residues: CSVISSLNLPQYF.